These 9 T cell receptor beta chains were all obtained from the same sample, sequenced in a study of shared clonotypes between healthy human individuals. Assay used: immunoSEQ multiplex PCR; TCRdb lists only in-frame clones, some missing. This repertoire shows about 1.5 million clones, approximately 98% found once; its top ten account for about 0.45%. The sequenced sample was naive CD4+ T cells sorted from blood. Sample subset: CD45RA+ positively selected. The receptors stem from a man aged 30 to 45 in good health.

This chain uses TRBV5-5 with TRBJ2-3; D is perhaps TRBD2 (6 bases). Looked up from germline, CDR1 is SGHKS and CDR2 is YYEKEE (reference sequence). The CDR3 loop spans 14 amino acids. The V gene lost 1 base and the J gene lost 1 base, with 7 bases spanning the gap. The CDR3 is CASSLSGGTDTQYF. The CDR3 DNA follows: TGTGCCAGCAGCTTGTCGGGGGGCACAGATACGCAGTATTTT.

For this clone: The same CDR3 is also encoded by other DNA sequences in this sample. The rearrangement links TRBV11-2 to TRBJ2-7; D gene ambiguous. The germline gives CDR1 SGHAT, CDR2 FQNNGV. The CDR3 loop spans 11 amino acids. The ends were cut back, 3 bases at V and 4 bases at J, with 4 bases in the middle. The DNA of the CDR3 is TGTGCCAGCAGCTTGCTTTACGAGCAGTACTTC. This gives the protein CASSLLYEQYF.

The V call is TRBV6-4, the J call TRBJ2-1; maybe TRBD2 (6 bases). The CDR3 is 13 residues long. V was trimmed by 4 bases and J by 8 bases, leaving 12 bases between them. CDR1 is MRHNA and CDR2 is SNTAGT in the germline V gene. Here the CDR3 reads CASSGGVADEQFF. The DNA of the CDR3 is TGTGCCAGCAGTGGCGGGGTTGCAGATGAGCAGTTCTTC.

V and J are TRBV2 and TRBJ2-2; D unclear. The CDR3 extends over 13 amino acids. The germline V gene has CDR1 SNHLY and CDR2 FYNNEI. Trimming shortened V by 5 bases and J by 7 bases, and 11 bases separated the two germline ends. CDR3 amino acids: CASSFKRSGELFF. The CDR3 DNA is TGTGCCAGCAGTTTCAAAAGGAGCGGGGAGCTGTTTTTT.

The V gene is TRBV28, the J gene TRBJ2-7; 10 bases are a match to TRBD2. CDR3 length: 18 amino acids. The germline CDR1 and CDR2 sequences are MDHEN and SYDVKM. Trimming at V came to 7 bases and at J to 4 bases, leaving 19 bases not matched to a gene. CDR3 loop: CASTQSGSGGRMRYEQYF. DNA of the CDR3: TGTGCCAGCACCCAGAGTGGTAGCGGGGGGAGAATGAGATACGAGCAGTACTTC.

J is TRBJ2-7 and V is TRBV28; 11 bases fit TRBD2. CDR3 size: 18 residues. V lost 6 bases, J lost 6 bases, and 19 bases stayed unmatched. Per the germline V gene, CDR1 is MDHEN and CDR2 is SYDVKM. The chain's CDR3 is CASSPRRASGRFLGEQYF. The DNA of the CDR3 is TGTGCCAGCAGCCCTCGAAGGGCTAGCGGGAGGTTTCTTGGCGAGCAGTACTTC.

In this sample, this clone turned up once. This chain connects TRBV7-8 to TRBJ1-4, with 12 bases lining up with TRBD1. The germline V gene encodes CDR1 SGHVS and CDR2 FQNEAQ. V dropped 5 bases and J dropped 8; count of bases not matched to a gene: 6. This CDR3 contains 15 residues. The CDR3 region is CASSQRDRGLEKLFF. CDR3 nucleotide sequence: TGTGCCAGCAGCCAACGGGACAGGGGGCTGGAAAAACTGTTTTTT.

This clone was counted a single time. V and J are TRBV19 and TRBJ2-2, with unresolved D. The CDR3 has 15 amino acids. Trimming pared 3 bases from V and 4 bases from J, leaving 12 bases between. Germline CDR1 LNHDA, CDR2 SQIVND (reference sequence). CDR3 loop: CASSISAVITGELFF. For the CDR3, the DNA is TGTGCCAGTAGTATTTCGGCGGTAATCACCGGGGAGCTGTTTTTT.

The chain joins TRBV6-4 to TRBJ1-2; D might be TRBD1 (6 bases). The CDR3 extends over 16 amino acids. Trimming shortened V by 5 bases and J by 2 bases, and 18 bases separated the two germline ends. The germline CDR1 and CDR2 sequences are MRHNA and SNTAGT. The CDR3 coding sequence is TGTGCCAGCAGTCCCTGGGCAGGGGAAAGAAACTATGGCTACACCTTC. Amino acids: CASSPWAGERNYGYTF.